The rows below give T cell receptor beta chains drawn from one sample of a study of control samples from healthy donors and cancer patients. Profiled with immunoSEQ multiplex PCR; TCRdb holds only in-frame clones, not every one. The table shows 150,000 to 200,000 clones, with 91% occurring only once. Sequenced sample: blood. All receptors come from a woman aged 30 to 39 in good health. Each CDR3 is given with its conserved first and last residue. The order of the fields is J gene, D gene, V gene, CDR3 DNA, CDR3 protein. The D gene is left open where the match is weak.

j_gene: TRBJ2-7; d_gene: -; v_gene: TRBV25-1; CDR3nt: TGTGCCAGCAGAAGTCAGGGTGGGTCCTACGAGCAGTACTTC; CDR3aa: CASRSQGGSYEQYF
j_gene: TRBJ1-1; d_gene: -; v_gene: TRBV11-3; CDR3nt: TGTGCCAGCAGCTTAGTGAGGGCGCGGAACACTGAAGCTTTCTTT; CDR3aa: CASSLVRARNTEAFF
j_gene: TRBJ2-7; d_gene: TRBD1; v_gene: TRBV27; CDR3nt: TGTGCCAGCAGTTTCGGGACAGGGGCCTACGAGCAGTACTTC; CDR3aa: CASSFGTGAYEQYF
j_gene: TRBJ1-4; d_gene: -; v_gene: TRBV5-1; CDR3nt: TGCGCCAGCAGCTTGAGGGACGGTAATGAAAAACTGTTTTTT; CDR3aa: CASSLRDGNEKLFF
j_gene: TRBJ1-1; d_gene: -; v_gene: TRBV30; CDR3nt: TGTGCCTGGAGTTCCCAGGGAGGTAGGGACACTGAAGCTTTCTTT; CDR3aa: CAWSSQGGRDTEAFF
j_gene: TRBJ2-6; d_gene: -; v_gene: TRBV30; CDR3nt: TGTGCCTGGAGAAGCTCTGGGGCCAACGTCCTGACTTTC; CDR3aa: CAWRSSGANVLTF
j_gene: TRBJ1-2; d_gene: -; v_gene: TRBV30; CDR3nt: TGTGCCTGGAATGAAGACCGCCTAAACTATGGCTACACCTTC; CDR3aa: CAWNEDRLNYGYTF
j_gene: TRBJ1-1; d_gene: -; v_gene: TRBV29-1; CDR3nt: TGCAGCGTTAAATGGCGGGGGACTGAAGCTTTCTTT; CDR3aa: CSVKWRGTEAFF
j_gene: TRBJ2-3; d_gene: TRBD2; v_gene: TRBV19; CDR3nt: TGTGCCAGTAGTGCTAGCGGGAGCACAGATACGCAGTATTTT; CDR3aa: CASSASGSTDTQYF
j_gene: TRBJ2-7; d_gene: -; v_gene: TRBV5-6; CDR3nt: TGTGCCAGCAGCTTTCGGGGACCAGGGGCCCCCAGCTCCTACGAGCAGTACTTC; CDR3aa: CASSFRGPGAPSSYEQYF